This T cell receptor (beta chain) was sequenced during a study of OX40 agonist ivuxolimab in advanced cancers. With regard to the full study: The costimulatory receptor OX40 (CD134) was targeted by ivuxolimab, a fully human IgG2 agonistic monoclonal antibody. Intravenous ivuxolimab was administered to patients every 2 weeks at six dose levels: 0.01, 0.1, 0.3, 1.5, 3 and 10 mg/kg. Among the approximately 50 dose-escalation patients, about 20 had hepatocellular carcinoma, about 15 melanoma, 9 renal cell carcinoma and 9 head and neck cancer. In the dose-escalation cohort, 82.7% of patients were male, and the mean age was around 60 years, with a range of about 20 to 79. Patients were allowed to have had prior anti-PD-1, anti-PD-L1 or anti-CTLA-4 therapy, and approximately 40% of the dose-escalation patients had previously received checkpoint inhibitors. Partial responses occurred in three dose-escalation patients, of whom one had hepatocellular carcinoma and two had cutaneous melanoma. The purpose of peripheral TCRbeta sequencing was to test whether ivuxolimab changed TCR sequence diversity and led to clonal T-cell expansion. The monotherapy dose-escalation portion (N ≈ 56 patients) of the phase I ivuxolimab trial is reported in the paper. What the study reported, not specific to this receptor: Low levels of normalized T-cell clonal expansion were also seen in some patients who did not respond. In partial responders in the 0.1-3.0 mg/kg groups, normalized peripheral clonal expansion was found to be among the lowest, especially among CD8+ T cells. At doses of 0.1 to 3.0 mg/kg, clonal expansion of both CD4+ and CD8+ blood T cells was observed from baseline to week 6. After ivuxolimab, more expanded clones were found on average in CD8+ T cells than in CD4+ T cells. The antigen specificity of the peripheral T cells that underwent clonal expansion was not determined.

Trimming removed 5 bases from V and 0 bases from J, leaving 5 bases between the germline ends. From the germline V gene, CDR1 is MDHEN and CDR2 is SYDVKM. The CDR3 contains 12 residues, cysteine and phenylalanine counted. Left in the record is the CDR3 DNA by itself, 36 bases read in frame from the first base. Genomic DNA was isolated from the sorted cells so that the TCRbeta CDR3 region could be sequenced. The immunoSEQ Assay was used for sequencing of TCRbeta CDR3 regions. Sourced from immuneACCESS, this table was stored by TCRdb with only in-frame sequences that have V and J called. A share of the clones is absent; for the studies checked, an unresolved V gene accounts for under half, and the remainder has no known explanation. Here the sample has some 69,000 clones; approximately 90% occur a single time. The biggest ten clones account for roughly 0.5% of the sample. The trial excluded patients who had a history of autoimmune disease or were on systemic immunosuppression. Peripheral blood for TCR sequencing was collected from all dose cohorts at baseline, on cycle 4 day 1, and on cycle 7 day 1. The samples were drawn from a first-in-human, open-label, multicenter phase I dose-escalation trial of ivuxolimab. The trial enrolled adults with locally advanced or metastatic head and neck squamous cell, hepatocellular, melanoma or renal cell carcinoma. Before TCR sequencing, CD4+ T cells and CD8+ T cells from peripheral blood were sorted into separate populations.

Notes on this clone: What antigen it recognizes has not been identified. Per-nucleotide qualities are absent, and no much larger clonotype sits a single base away.

This clonotype was obtained from an adult with an advanced solid tumor such as melanoma, head and neck, liver or kidney cancer. The V gene is TRBV28 and the J gene is TRBJ2-7, with the identity of the D gene unclear. Specimen: CD4+ or CD8+ T cells sorted from blood, collected in a trial of the OX40 agonist ivuxolimab. The DNA reads as follows: TGTGCCAGCAGTGACACCTCCTACGAGCAGTACTTC. Its product reads: CASSDTSYEQYF.